The entry below gives a single T cell receptor (beta chain) sequence along with its context. A much larger clone sits a single nucleotide away, making a read error possible. The CDR3 has 14 amino acids. This sample is part of a study of blood T cells in healthy people across ages. A sample-barcoded 5' primer and a J-beta primer mix were used in a second PCR of roughly 6 to 11 cycles. MiXCR, run by TCRdb on the 5' RACE reads, gives a single entry per CDR3 protein. Of about 670,000 distinct CDR3 sequences listed, approximately 52% are singletons. The V call is TRBV12-3 or TRBV12-4, the J call TRBJ2-1, with a weak D call TRBD1 (6 bases). The sample consisted of blood. The receptor's source is a woman older than 75 in good health. CDR3 sequence (DNA): TGTGCCAGCAGTACAAACAGGGTCTACAAGGAGCAGTTCTTC. It yields the protein CASSTNRVYKEQFF.